Shown below are 18 T cell receptor beta chains from a single sample sequenced in a study of Graves' ophthalmopathy and Graves' hyperthyroidism. From RNA, the CDR3 regions of TCR beta chains were amplified and sequenced. First-round RT-PCR employed HTBI primers, with a second-round multiplex PCR after it. Via MiXCR, TCRdb re-called the multiplex PCR reads, giving one row per CDR3 protein. The sample consists of 500,000 to 800,000 distinct CDR3 sequences, roughly 41% of them appearing once. What was sequenced was peripheral blood. The origin of the receptors is an adult man with Graves' ophthalmopathy.

As DNA, the CDR3 is TGTGCCAGCAGCCCATGGACAGGCCCTTATAGCAATCAGCCCCAGCATTTT. Its translation: CASSPWTGPYSNQPQHF. The rearrangement links TRBV7-8 to TRBJ1-5; TRBD1 aligns across 7 bases. This CDR3 is 17 amino acids long. The germline CDR1 and CDR2 sequences are SGHVS and FQNEAQ. Germline trimming cut 5 bases from V and 0 bases from J; bases unmatched to any gene: 10.

In its sample, this clonotype was seen a few times. This may arise from a read error, as a much more abundant clone is one base away. The chain employs TRBV20-1 and TRBJ2-2, with 9 bases fitting TRBD1. The CDR3 extends over 12 amino acids. V shed 7 bases, J shed 3 bases, and the junction held 0 bases outside the gene matches. Per germline, CDR1 DFQATT and CDR2 SNEGSKA (reference sequence). The DNA for the CDR3 is TGCAGTGGACAGGGGGACACCGGGGAGCTGTTTTTT. As protein: CSGQGDTGELFF.

This clonotype has a count of ten or more. The chain recombines TRBV3-1 with TRBJ1-1; D is uncertain. The V and J ends lost 1 base and 0 bases respectively, with 6 bases between them. The CDR3 has 14 residues. CDR1 and CDR2 from the germline V gene are LGHDT and YNNKEL (reference sequence). CDR3 coding DNA: TGTGCCAGCAGCCAAGCACGGATGAACACTGAAGCTTTCTTT. Amino acid sequence: CASSQARMNTEAFF.

This clonotype was recorded a few times. The CDR3 loop reads CASIGNEQFF. The CDR3 DNA reads TGTGCCAGCATAGGGAATGAGCAGTTCTTC. J is TRBJ2-1 and V is TRBV2; D is undetermined. This CDR3 has 10 residues. V shed 7 bases and J shed 7 bases, with 5 bases lying between them. Germline lookup yields CDR1 SNHLY and CDR2 FYNNEI.

This clonotype was seen a handful of times. The chain combines TRBV6-5 with TRBJ1-2, with TRBD1 as a possible D gene (6 bases). The CDR3 is made up of 16 amino acids. The V gene's germline CDR1 is MNHEY and CDR2 SVGAGI. V dropped 0 bases and J dropped 8 bases, with 19 bases sitting between them. The CDR3 DNA is TGTGCCAGCAGTTACTCCCCCCGGGACACCCCTCAAGGCTACACCTTC. It specifies CASSYSPRDTPQGYTF.

The chain joins TRBV6-6 to TRBJ2-2; D might be TRBD1 or TRBD2, each matching 5 bases. CDR1 is MNHNY, CDR2 SVGAGI, per germline (reference sequence). Trimming cost V 5 bases and J 6 bases, with 7 bases left between them. The CDR3 has 12 amino acids. The CDR3 DNA reads as TGTGCCAGCAGTCCGGGGCCCGGGGAGCTGTTTTTT. As protein: CASSPGPGELFF.

This clonotype was counted many times. This rearrangement joins TRBV2 to TRBJ1-5; 7 nucleotides match TRBD1. In germline, CDR1 is SNHLY, CDR2 FYNNEI. The length of the CDR3 is 14 residues. J lost 8 bases, V lost 6 bases, and 10 bases had no gene match. The CDR3 sequence is CASSATGVVEPQHF. The CDR3 coding sequence is TGTGCCAGCAGCGCTACAGGGGTCGTAGAGCCCCAGCATTTT.

This clonotype has a count of ten or more. The chain has TRBV13 and TRBJ1-6, with 8 positions matching TRBD1. J lost 5 bases, V lost 5 bases, and 5 bases had no gene match. The CDR3 contains 15 residues. Per germline, CDR1 PRHDT and CDR2 FYEKMQ (reference sequence). The chain's CDR3 is CASSGRQGNNSPLHF. In DNA form, the CDR3 reads TGTGCCAGCAGCGGAAGACAGGGGAATAATTCACCCCTCCACTTT.

This clonotype was observed at least ten times. V and J are TRBV29-1 and TRBJ2-7, with D possibly being TRBD1 (6 bases). The germline V and J ends were trimmed by 5 bases and 3 bases, with 23 bases remaining between them. The CDR3 extends over 16 amino acids. From germline, CDR1 is SQVTM and CDR2 ANQGSEA. CDR3 region: CSVQLTGTSGRYEQYF. Written as DNA, the CDR3 is TGCAGCGTTCAATTAACAGGGACCTCGGGGCGCTACGAGCAGTACTTC.

The genes are TRBV15 and TRBJ1-2; 8 bases fit TRBD1. CDR3 length equals 17 residues. The trim removed 2 bases at V and 4 bases at J, leaving 12 bases unmatched. The germline gives CDR1 LNHNV, CDR2 YYDKDF (reference sequence). The CDR3 DNA is TGTGCCACCAGCAGATTTCCTCAGGGGGCGCTTAGCTATGGCTACACCTTC. It codes for CATSRFPQGALSYGYTF.

The gene calls are TRBV30 and TRBJ1-5; D unclear. V lost 3 bases and J 0 bases, leaving 15 bases between the germline ends. This CDR3 has 16 residues. CDR1 GTSNPN and CDR2 SVGIG come from the germline V gene (reference sequence). The CDR3 spells CAWSPREWYSNQPQHF. CDR3 DNA sequence: TGTGCCTGGAGCCCACGCGAGTGGTATAGCAATCAGCCCCAGCATTTT.

The chain links TRBV5-5 to TRBJ2-6, with TRBD1 matching over 8 bases. Trimming cost V 4 bases and J 4 bases; bases outside gene matches: 10. Germline V CDR1 and CDR2: SGHKS, YYEKEE (reference sequence). The CDR3 covers 17 residues. CDR3 amino acids: CASSRWGQAGGANVLTF. CDR3 sequence (DNA): TGTGCCAGCAGCCGATGGGGACAGGCCGGAGGGGCCAACGTCCTGACTTTC. The complete variable domain, with remaining parts taken from reference TRBV5-5 and TRBJ2-6, reads DAGVTQSPTHLIKTRGQQVTLRCSPISGHKSVSWYQQVLGQGPQFIFQYYEKEERGRGNFPDRFSARQFPNYSSELNVNALLLGDSALYLCASSRWGQAGGANVLTFGAGSRLTVL.

A few counts support this clonotype. The V call is TRBV5-1, the J call TRBJ2-7; no reliable D call. The CDR3 consists of 12 residues. Trimming removed 9 bases from V and 5 bases from J, with 15 bases in between. Germline V gene sequence: CDR1 SGHRS, CDR2 YFSETQ. The CDR3 DNA follows: TGCGCCATCGAATTTTTTCGGCACGAGCAGTACTTC. It translates to CAIEFFRHEQYF.

CDR3 coding DNA: TGTGCCAGCAGCTTGGCCCCGGGACTAGCAACAGATACGCAGTATTTT. It translates to CASSLAPGLATDTQYF. The chain uses TRBV5-6 and TRBJ2-3; 9 bases agree with TRBD2. The CDR3 runs 16 residues. CDR1 is SGHDT, CDR2 YYEEEE, per germline. Trimming at V came to 0 bases and at J to 3 bases, leaving 5 bases not matched to a gene.

As regards this clonotype: This may arise from a read error, as a much more abundant clone is one base away. The chain couples TRBV12-3 or TRBV12-4 to TRBJ2-5, with D unresolved. CDR3 length equals 15 residues. Between the trimmed V and J ends, which lost 8 bases and 4 bases, there was a span of 20 bases. CDR3 protein: CASRPRASLVETQYF. Here the CDR3 DNA reads TGTGCCAGCCGTCCCCGAGCGTCACTGGTAGAGACCCAGTACTTC.

Comments on this clonotype: Just one base apart from a much larger clone, this may be a read error. The conserved closing phenylalanine or tryptophan is absent in this CDR3, likely reflecting a read error. The chain carries TRBV10-3 and TRBJ1-5, with D maybe TRBD1 (6 bases). The CDR3 runs to 15 residues. Germline assignment: CDR1 ENHRY and CDR2 SYGVKD. V dropped 4 bases and J dropped 7 bases, with 17 bases sitting between them. The DNA of the CDR3 is TGTGCCATCAGTGCCGGGGGGGGGGCTGGGCAGCCCCAGCATTCT. It specifies CAISAGGGAGQPQHS.

The chain employs TRBV2 and TRBJ1-2; 8 bases align to TRBD1. With V trimmed by 10 bases and J by 8 bases, 12 bases remained unmatched. The CDR3 is 13 amino acids. Germline V gene data show CDR1 as SNHLY and CDR2 as FYNNEI. CDR3 nucleotides: TGTGCCAAAAAGTCAGGGGGCGCTTGGGGCTACACCTTC. As protein: CAKKSGGAWGYTF.

This clonotype was found many times. V gene TRBV7-6 combines with J gene TRBJ1-3, with a possible D match to TRBD1 (5 bases). The V end was cut by 5 bases, the J end by 4 bases, with 12 bases between. This CDR3 spans 14 amino acids. Looked up from germline, CDR1 is SGHVS and CDR2 is FNYEAQ. The CDR3 is CASSNRLEGNTIYF. In nucleotides, the CDR3 is TGTGCCAGCAGCAACAGGTTGGAGGGAAACACCATATATTTT.